Shown below are 31 T cell receptor beta chains from a single sample sequenced in a study of T cell responses to AZD1222 COVID-19 vaccine. TCRdb keeps only in-frame clones here, not all; method: immunoSEQ multiplex PCR. The repertoire holds 90,000 to 120,000 clones, around 89% seen once, with about 6.6% in the top ten. Source: peripheral blood, taken on day 0 of AZD1222 vaccination. The receptors originated from an adult in good health.

The J gene is TRBJ1-4, the V gene TRBV9, with TRBD1 identical over 7 bases. The germline gives CDR1 SGDLS, CDR2 YYNGEE. V lost 3 bases, J lost 1 base, and 0 bases stayed unmatched. This CDR3 has 14 amino acids. The CDR3, as DNA: TGTGCCAGCAGCGCAGGGGGAACTAATGAAAAACTGTTTTTT. Protein sequence: CASSAGGTNEKLFF. Full variable domain (rest looked up from reference TRBV9 and TRBJ1-4): DSGVTQTPKHLITATGQRVTLRCSPRSGDLSVYWYQQSLDQGLQFLIQYYNGEERAKGNILERFSAQQFPDLHSELNLSSLELGDSALYFCASSAGGTNEKLFFGSGTQLSVL.

The rearrangement uses TRBV9 and TRBJ2-7, with D possibly being TRBD1 or TRBD2 (5 bases each). V was shortened by 4 bases and J by 2 bases, with 16 bases between the two germline ends. Germline values: CDR1 SGDLS, CDR2 YYNGEE. The CDR3 has 15 residues. The CDR3 DNA is TGTGCCAGCAGCCCGTCGGGGCAGGGAGCCTACGAGCAGTACTTC. The encoded protein is CASSPSGQGAYEQYF.

The J gene is TRBJ2-1, the V gene TRBV9; D assignment may be TRBD1 or TRBD2 (5 bases each). Germline CDR1 and CDR2: SGDLS and YYNGEE. There are 14 residues in the CDR3. Trimming shortened V by 4 bases and J by 5 bases, and 13 bases separated the two germline ends. The CDR3 loop is CASSPGEGNNEQFF. The CDR3 DNA reads as TGTGCCAGCAGCCCAGGAGAGGGGAACAATGAGCAGTTCTTC. The full variable domain, in which reference TRBV9 and TRBJ2-1 provide the parts outside the CDR3, is DSGVTQTPKHLITATGQRVTLRCSPRSGDLSVYWYQQSLDQGLQFLIQYYNGEERAKGNILERFSAQQFPDLHSELNLSSLELGDSALYFCASSPGEGNNEQFFGPGTRLTVL.

The chain links TRBV12-3 or TRBV12-4 to TRBJ1-1; 7 bases are shared with TRBD1. V was pared by 5 bases and J by 1 base, with 1 base of the junction left unmatched. The CDR3 is 13 residues long. CDR3 in DNA: TGTGCCAGCAGTGGGACAGAGAACACTGAAGCTTTCTTT. It codes for CASSGTENTEAFF.

The chain uses TRBV7-2 and TRBJ2-7; no definite D call. CDR1 and CDR2 from the germline V gene are SGHTA and FQGNSA. Trimming left V 7 bases short and J 2 bases short, with 18 bases between. The CDR3 length is 15 residues. The CDR3 DNA is TGTGCCAGCACCTTGGGAAGGTCTGCGGCCTACGAGCAGTACTTC. Translation: CASTLGRSAAYEQYF.

J is TRBJ1-2 and V is TRBV5-1; no definite D call. V dropped 2 bases and J dropped 2 bases, with 7 bases sitting between them. Germline CDR1 is SGHRS and CDR2 is YFSETQ. CDR3 length: 13 residues. The CDR3 DNA reads as TGCGCCAGCAGCTTTGGAGAGAACTATGGCTACACCTTC. Translation: CASSFGENYGYTF.

J is TRBJ1-1 and V is TRBV10-3; no definite D call. This CDR3 is built from 14 residues. CDR1 ENHRY and CDR2 SYGVKD come from the germline V gene. Trimming pared 2 bases from V and 5 bases from J, leaving 12 bases between. The CDR3 region is CAISEREPGTEAFF. CDR3 sequence (DNA): TGTGCCATCAGTGAGCGGGAGCCGGGGACTGAAGCTTTCTTT.

V usage is TRBV6-5 and J usage is TRBJ2-7, with TRBD1 identical over 10 bases. Unmatched junction bases numbered 4, after V lost 8 bases and J lost 3 bases. This CDR3 has 13 residues. From germline, CDR1 is MNHEY and CDR2 SVGAGI. The CDR3 reads CASGRTGGYEQYF. CDR3 nucleotide sequence: TGTGCCAGCGGAAGGACAGGGGGCTACGAGCAGTACTTC.

The rearrangement joins TRBV7-3 to TRBJ2-7; D ambiguous. Germline CDR1 is SGHTA and CDR2 is FQGTGA. Trimming left V 5 bases short and J 1 base short, with 15 bases between. The CDR3 has 15 amino acids. The CDR3 coding sequence is TGTGCCAGCAGCCCCGCCGCCTTAGATTCCTACGAGCAGTACTTC. Its translation is CASSPAALDSYEQYF.

The chain has TRBV28 and TRBJ2-1; 10 nucleotides match TRBD2. V lost 6 bases and J lost 9; bases outside the gene matches: 8. Per germline, CDR1 MDHEN and CDR2 SYDVKM. The CDR3 covers 14 residues. This CDR3 is CASSPSGSLVEQFF. The CDR3 DNA follows: TGTGCCAGCAGCCCTAGCGGGAGCTTGGTTGAGCAGTTCTTC.

The DNA for the CDR3 is TGTGCCAGCAGCTCAGGAGATAAAGAGACCCAGTACTTC. Translating gives CASSSGDKETQYF. The chain combines TRBV7-3 with TRBJ2-5; D not resolved. This CDR3 has 13 amino acids. Trimming cost V 4 bases and J 3 bases, with 9 bases left between them. Germline CDR1 and CDR2: SGHTA and FQGTGA. Full variable domain (rest looked up from reference TRBV7-3 and TRBJ2-5): GAGVSQTPSNKVTEKGKYVELRCDPISGHTALYWYRQSLGQGPEFLIYFQGTGAADDSGLPNDRFFAVRPEGSVSTLKIQRTERGDSAVYLCASSSGDKETQYFGPGTRLLVL.

The CDR3 region has the DNA TGTGCCACCTTAGACAGTGCTGGAAACACCATATATTTT. This gives the protein CATLDSAGNTIYF. This chain links TRBV24-1 with TRBJ1-3; the D gene is possibly TRBD1 (5 bases). CDR1 and CDR2 (germline): KGHDR, SFDVKD. The CDR3 covers 13 residues. With 9 bases removed from V and 2 bases from J, the gap between germline ends came to 10 bases.

This chain uses TRBV6-4 with TRBJ2-2; perhaps TRBD1 as D (5 bases). Germline CDR1 and CDR2: MRHNA and SNTAGT. V was trimmed by 3 bases and J by 4 bases, leaving 12 bases between them. The CDR3 runs 15 residues. For the CDR3, the DNA is TGTGCCAGCAGTGAGCAGGGCGAAGGCACCGGGGAGCTGTTTTTT. It translates to CASSEQGEGTGELFF.

The CDR3 DNA reads as TGTGCCAGCAGGGCAAGGTTGCACCAAGAGACCCAGTACTTC. It is translated as CASRARLHQETQYF. The chain employs TRBV5-6 and TRBJ2-5; D is ambiguous. V was trimmed by 5 bases and J by 0 bases, leaving 11 bases between them. Germline CDR1 and CDR2: SGHDT and YYEEEE. This CDR3 comprises 14 residues.

The gene calls are TRBV7-2 and TRBJ2-7; a possible D gene is TRBD1 (5 bases). The CDR3 length is 13 residues. Germline-derived CDR1 and CDR2 are SGHTA and FQGNSA. V gave up 0 bases and J gave up 3 bases, with 6 bases separating them. The CDR3 nucleotides are TGTGCCAGCAGCTTAGCCAGGGTCTACGAGCAGTACTTC. Encoded protein: CASSLARVYEQYF.

V gene TRBV12-5 combines with J gene TRBJ1-2, with a possible D match to TRBD1 (5 bases). V shed 6 bases and J shed 8 bases, with 13 bases lying between them. The CDR3 runs to 12 residues. The germline gives CDR1 LGHNT, CDR2 FRNRAP. In DNA form, the CDR3 reads TGTGCTAGTGGGTCCCCCGGGGGGGGCTACACCTTC. Translation: CASGSPGGGYTF.

This chain links TRBV5-1 with TRBJ1-1; tentatively, D is TRBD1 (5 bases). In germline, CDR1 is SGHRS, CDR2 YFSETQ. The CDR3 runs to 16 residues. V lost 4 bases and J lost 0, with 16 bases in between. CDR3 DNA: TGCGCCAGCAGCCCCCGCCGGGACGGGATGAACACTGAAGCTTTCTTT. This codes for CASSPRRDGMNTEAFF.

This clone has a single count. The chain links TRBV7-2 to TRBJ2-7; TRBD1 aligns across 8 bases. Per germline, CDR1 SGHTA and CDR2 FQGNSA. Germline trimming cut 3 bases from V and 4 bases from J; bases unmatched to any gene: 5. The CDR3 covers 14 residues. CDR3 DNA sequence: TGTGCCAGCAGCTTCGACAGGGGTCCGTACGAGCAGTACTTC. It encodes CASSFDRGPYEQYF.

The CDR3 is CASSPPGWENSPLHF. CDR3 DNA sequence: TGTGCCAGCAGCCCCCCGGGTTGGGAAAATTCACCCCTCCACTTT. V usage is TRBV7-9 and J usage is TRBJ1-6; no reliable D call. This CDR3 has 15 residues. V lost 5 bases to trimming and J lost 7 bases, with 15 bases between them. The V gene's germline CDR1 is SEHNR and CDR2 FQNEAQ (reference sequence). The full variable domain, its missing parts supplied by reference TRBV7-9 and TRBJ1-6, is DTGVSQNPRHKITKRGQNVTFRCDPISEHNRLYWYRQTLGQGPEFLTYFQNEAQLEKSRLLSDRFSAERPKGSFSTLEIQRTEQGDSAMYLCASSPPGWENSPLHFGNGTRLTVT.

The chain has TRBV10-3 and TRBJ2-5, with D possibly matching TRBD2 (5 bases). Per germline, CDR1 ENHRY and CDR2 SYGVKD. The CDR3 consists of 14 residues. Trimming took off 4 bases at V and 2 bases at J, with 11 bases between the two ends. CDR3 amino acids: CAISGTVPQETQYF. For the CDR3, the DNA is TGTGCCATCAGTGGGACTGTCCCTCAAGAGACCCAGTACTTC.

This chain uses TRBV5-1 with TRBJ2-1; D is perhaps TRBD1 or TRBD2 (5 bases each). Between the trimmed V and J ends, which lost 1 base and 4 bases, there was a span of 12 bases. Germline V lookup: CDR1 SGHRS, CDR2 YFSETQ. The CDR3 runs 15 residues. The CDR3 is CASSLLGRSYNEQFF. The CDR3 region has the DNA TGCGCCAGCAGCTTGCTGGGACGGTCGTACAATGAGCAGTTCTTC.

The chain is built from TRBV19 and TRBJ2-5, with D possibly being TRBD1 (6 bases). The CDR3 is 12 residues long. Trimming cost V 9 bases and J 4 bases, with 12 bases left between them. Germline V gene sequence: CDR1 LNHDA, CDR2 SQIVND (reference sequence). The CDR3 reads CARTRGAETQYF. CDR3 DNA sequence: TGTGCCAGAACCAGGGGTGCAGAGACCCAGTACTTC.

This chain uses TRBV10-3 with TRBJ2-3; a possible D gene is TRBD1 (6 bases). The CDR3 consists of 15 residues. With 6 bases removed from V and 1 base from J, the gap between germline ends came to 14 bases. Germline V gene sequence: CDR1 ENHRY, CDR2 SYGVKD. For the CDR3, the DNA is TGTGCCATCAGGGGGGCGAGCGGACGCACAGATACGCAGTATTTT. Its translation is CAIRGASGRTDTQYF.

This rearrangement joins TRBV2 to TRBJ2-7, with D tentatively TRBD1 (6 bases). Germline V CDR1 and CDR2: SNHLY, FYNNEI. With 5 bases removed from V and 3 bases from J, the gap between germline ends came to 17 bases. The CDR3 consists of 15 residues. CDR3 protein: CASSLQGTGHYEQYF. The CDR3 coding sequence is TGTGCCAGCAGTTTACAGGGCACAGGACACTACGAGCAGTACTTC.

The chain couples TRBV7-6 to TRBJ1-4; D is uncertain. CDR3 length: 15 amino acids. Per the germline V gene, CDR1 is SGHVS and CDR2 is FNYEAQ. Trimming left V 6 bases short and J 7 bases short, with 18 bases between. In nucleotides, the CDR3 is TGTGCCAGCAGTCCATCGGGTAGTGATGGTGAAAAACTGTTTTTT. Its protein is CASSPSGSDGEKLFF. Variable domain in full (rest from reference TRBV7-6 and TRBJ1-4): GAGVSQSPRYKVTKRGQDVALRCDPISGHVSLYWYRQALGQGPEFLTYFNYEAQQDKSGLPNDRFSAERPEGSISTLTIQRTEQRDSAMYRCASSPSGSDGEKLFFGSGTQLSVL.

The CDR3 nucleotides read TGTGCCAGCAGCCAGAATACAGGGGGAGGGGACATTCAGTACTTC. Translation gives CASSQNTGGGDIQYF. The chain recombines TRBV3-1 (or the pseudogene TRBV3-2) with TRBJ2-4, with a possible D match to TRBD1 (8 bases). Trimming removed 3 bases from V and 8 bases from J, with 17 bases in between. Germline lookup yields CDR1 LGHDT and CDR2 YNNKEL (reference sequence). CDR3 size: 15 residues.

This chain joins TRBV5-4 and TRBJ2-3; D might be TRBD2 (6 bases). Germline CDR1 and CDR2: SGHNT and YYREEE (reference sequence). V lost 4 bases to trimming and J lost 3 bases, with 15 bases between them. The CDR3 extends over 15 amino acids. CDR3 protein: CASSRSGGMTDTQYF. The DNA for the CDR3 is TGTGCCAGCAGCAGGTCGGGCGGGATGACAGATACGCAGTATTTT.

This chain connects TRBV24-1 to TRBJ1-1; tentative D call: TRBD1 (5 bases). Germline-derived CDR1 and CDR2 are KGHDR and SFDVKD. Trimming took off 7 bases at V and 6 bases at J, with 8 bases between the two ends. This CDR3 comprises 11 residues. CDR3 bases: TGTGCCACCAGGGCGGGGGCTGAAGCTTTCTTT. Its translation: CATRAGAEAFF.

Of note for this clone: One end of the junction fails to match germline, which may point to a read error. CDR3 region: CASSLATGSETQYF. CDR3 in DNA: TGTGCTAGCAGCTTAGCTACAGGGTCAGAGACCCAGTACTTC. V gene TRBV7-7 combines with J gene TRBJ2-5; D is possibly TRBD1 (6 bases). This CDR3 comprises 14 residues. CDR1 and CDR2 (germline): SSHAT, FNYEAQ (reference sequence).

The chain employs TRBV9 and TRBJ2-7; D call uncertain. V was clipped by 4 bases and J by 3 bases, with 8 bases between them. There are 12 residues in the CDR3. Germline V CDR1 and CDR2: SGDLS, YYNGEE. The CDR3: CASSRSFYEQYF. DNA of the CDR3: TGTGCCAGCAGCCGTAGCTTCTACGAGCAGTACTTC.

The V and J genes are TRBV7-9 and TRBJ1-3; the D gene is possibly TRBD1 (5 bases). V shed 4 bases and J shed 0 bases, with 16 bases lying between them. The CDR3 is 17 residues long. Germline V gives CDR1 SEHNR, CDR2 FQNEAQ (reference sequence). The CDR3 reads CASSSPGASDSGNTIYF. The CDR3 DNA reads TGTGCCAGCAGCTCGCCCGGGGCCTCGGACTCTGGAAACACCATATATTTT.